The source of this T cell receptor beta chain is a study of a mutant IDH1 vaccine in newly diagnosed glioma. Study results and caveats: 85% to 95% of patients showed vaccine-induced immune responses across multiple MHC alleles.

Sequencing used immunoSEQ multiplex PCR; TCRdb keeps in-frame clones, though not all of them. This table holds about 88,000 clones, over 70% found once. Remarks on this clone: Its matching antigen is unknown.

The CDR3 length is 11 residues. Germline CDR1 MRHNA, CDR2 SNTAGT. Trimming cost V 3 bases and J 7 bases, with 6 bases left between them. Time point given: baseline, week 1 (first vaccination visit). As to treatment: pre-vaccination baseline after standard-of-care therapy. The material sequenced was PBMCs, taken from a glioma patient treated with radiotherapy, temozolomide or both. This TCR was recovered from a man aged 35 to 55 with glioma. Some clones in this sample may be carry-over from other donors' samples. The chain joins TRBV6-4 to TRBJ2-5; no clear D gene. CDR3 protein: CASSDPVTQYF. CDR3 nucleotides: TGTGCCAGCAGTGATCCGGTGACCCAGTACTTC.